This TCR beta chain was obtained from a study of naive and memory T cell subsets. Whole-study results and caveats: Diversity fell and Gini index rose from naive through CM, EM, EMRA. RNA-based TCR counts may shift with T cell activation and differentiation. Possibly reflecting memory cells re-expressing CD45RA, a few larger clonotypes occurred in naive repertoires, especially CD8.

After removal of 10 bases from V and 9 bases from J, the junction contained 19 bases not matched to a gene. The germline V gene has CDR1 MDHEN and CDR2 SYDVKM. The CDR3 length is 16 residues. Cells stained for CD3, CD4, CD8, CD45RA, CD27 and viability were sorted into four CD45RA/CD27 subsets. This clonotype has only a few counts. The antigen is unknown. Both TRBC1 and TRBC2 were covered by a beta constant-region primer of two equimolar oligonucleotides. TCRdb redid the calling of the UMI-ligation and nested PCR reads with MiXCR, one entry per CDR3 protein. Of some 150,000 distinct CDR3 sequences in the sample, 15% to 20% are singletons; the top ten hold approximately 0.15%.

What was sequenced was naive CD4+ T cells from blood. The gene calls are TRBV28 and TRBJ2-1; 9 positions match TRBD2. This clonotype was sampled from a human donor in good health. DNA for the CDR3: TGTGCCACTGCGCTAGCGGGAACGTTCTCTCTGCTTGAGCAGTTCTTC. It encodes CATALAGTFSLLEQFF.